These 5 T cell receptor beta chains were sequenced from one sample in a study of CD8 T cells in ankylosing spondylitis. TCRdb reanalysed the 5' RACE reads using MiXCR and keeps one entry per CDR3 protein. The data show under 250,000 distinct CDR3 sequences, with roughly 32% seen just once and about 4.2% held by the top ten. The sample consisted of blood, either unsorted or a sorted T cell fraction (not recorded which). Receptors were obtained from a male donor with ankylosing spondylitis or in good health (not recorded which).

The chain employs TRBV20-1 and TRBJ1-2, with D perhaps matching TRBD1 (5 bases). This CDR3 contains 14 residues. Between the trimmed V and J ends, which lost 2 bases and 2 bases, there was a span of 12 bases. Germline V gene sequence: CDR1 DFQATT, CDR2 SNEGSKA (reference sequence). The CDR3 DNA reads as TGCAGTGCTAGAAAGGGAGGGGACAACTATGGCTACACCTTC. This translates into CSARKGGDNYGYTF.

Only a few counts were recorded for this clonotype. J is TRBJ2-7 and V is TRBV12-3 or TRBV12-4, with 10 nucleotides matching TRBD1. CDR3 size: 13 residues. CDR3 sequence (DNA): TGTGCGAGCGGGGGACAGGGGTACTACGAGCAGTACTTC. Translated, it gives CASGGQGYYEQYF.

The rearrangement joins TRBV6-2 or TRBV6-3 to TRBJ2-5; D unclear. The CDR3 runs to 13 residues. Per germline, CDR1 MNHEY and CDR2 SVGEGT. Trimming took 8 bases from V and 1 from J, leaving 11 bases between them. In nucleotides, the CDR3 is TGTGCCAGCTTCGGGCTATTCCAAGAGACCCAGTACTTC. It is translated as CASFGLFQETQYF.

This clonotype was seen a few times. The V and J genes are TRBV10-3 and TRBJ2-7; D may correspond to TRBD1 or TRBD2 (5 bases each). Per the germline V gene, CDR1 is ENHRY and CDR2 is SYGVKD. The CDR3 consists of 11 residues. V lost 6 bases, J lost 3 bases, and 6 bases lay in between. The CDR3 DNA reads TGTGCCATCAGGGGGGACTACGAGCAGTACTTC. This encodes CAIRGDYEQYF.

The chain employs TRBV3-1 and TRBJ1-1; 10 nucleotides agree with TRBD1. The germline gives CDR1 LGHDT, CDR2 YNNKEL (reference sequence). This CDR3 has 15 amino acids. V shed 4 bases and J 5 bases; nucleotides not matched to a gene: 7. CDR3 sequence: CASSLSGQGFTEAFF. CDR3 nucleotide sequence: TGTGCCAGCAGCCTATCGGGACAGGGGTTTACTGAAGCTTTCTTT.